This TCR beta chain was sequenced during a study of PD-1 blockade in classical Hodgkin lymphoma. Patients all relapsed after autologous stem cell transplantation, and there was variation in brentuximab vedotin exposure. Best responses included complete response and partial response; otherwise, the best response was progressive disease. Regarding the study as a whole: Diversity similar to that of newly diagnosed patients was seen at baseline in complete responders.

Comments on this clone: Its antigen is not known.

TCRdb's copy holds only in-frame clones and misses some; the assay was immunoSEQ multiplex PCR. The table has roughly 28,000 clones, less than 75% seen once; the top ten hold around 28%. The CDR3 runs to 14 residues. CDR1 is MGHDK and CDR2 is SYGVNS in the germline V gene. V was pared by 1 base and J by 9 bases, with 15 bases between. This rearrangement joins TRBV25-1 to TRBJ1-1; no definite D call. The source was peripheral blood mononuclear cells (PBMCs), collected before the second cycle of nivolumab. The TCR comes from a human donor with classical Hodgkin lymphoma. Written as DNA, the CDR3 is TGTGCCAGCAGTGAATTCGAACTGGCCAATAAAGCTTTCTTT. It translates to CASSEFELANKAFF.